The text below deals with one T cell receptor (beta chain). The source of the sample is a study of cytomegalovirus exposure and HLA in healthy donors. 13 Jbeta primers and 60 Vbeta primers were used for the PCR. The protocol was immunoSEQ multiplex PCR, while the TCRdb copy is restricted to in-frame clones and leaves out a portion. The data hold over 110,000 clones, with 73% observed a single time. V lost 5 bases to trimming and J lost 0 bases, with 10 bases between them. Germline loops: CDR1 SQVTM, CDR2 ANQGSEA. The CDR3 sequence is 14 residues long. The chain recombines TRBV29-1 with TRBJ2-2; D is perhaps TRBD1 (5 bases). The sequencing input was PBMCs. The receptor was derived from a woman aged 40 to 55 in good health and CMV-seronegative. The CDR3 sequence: CSVLTGPNTGELFF. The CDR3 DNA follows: TGCAGCGTTCTAACAGGCCCGAACACCGGGGAGCTGTTTTTT.